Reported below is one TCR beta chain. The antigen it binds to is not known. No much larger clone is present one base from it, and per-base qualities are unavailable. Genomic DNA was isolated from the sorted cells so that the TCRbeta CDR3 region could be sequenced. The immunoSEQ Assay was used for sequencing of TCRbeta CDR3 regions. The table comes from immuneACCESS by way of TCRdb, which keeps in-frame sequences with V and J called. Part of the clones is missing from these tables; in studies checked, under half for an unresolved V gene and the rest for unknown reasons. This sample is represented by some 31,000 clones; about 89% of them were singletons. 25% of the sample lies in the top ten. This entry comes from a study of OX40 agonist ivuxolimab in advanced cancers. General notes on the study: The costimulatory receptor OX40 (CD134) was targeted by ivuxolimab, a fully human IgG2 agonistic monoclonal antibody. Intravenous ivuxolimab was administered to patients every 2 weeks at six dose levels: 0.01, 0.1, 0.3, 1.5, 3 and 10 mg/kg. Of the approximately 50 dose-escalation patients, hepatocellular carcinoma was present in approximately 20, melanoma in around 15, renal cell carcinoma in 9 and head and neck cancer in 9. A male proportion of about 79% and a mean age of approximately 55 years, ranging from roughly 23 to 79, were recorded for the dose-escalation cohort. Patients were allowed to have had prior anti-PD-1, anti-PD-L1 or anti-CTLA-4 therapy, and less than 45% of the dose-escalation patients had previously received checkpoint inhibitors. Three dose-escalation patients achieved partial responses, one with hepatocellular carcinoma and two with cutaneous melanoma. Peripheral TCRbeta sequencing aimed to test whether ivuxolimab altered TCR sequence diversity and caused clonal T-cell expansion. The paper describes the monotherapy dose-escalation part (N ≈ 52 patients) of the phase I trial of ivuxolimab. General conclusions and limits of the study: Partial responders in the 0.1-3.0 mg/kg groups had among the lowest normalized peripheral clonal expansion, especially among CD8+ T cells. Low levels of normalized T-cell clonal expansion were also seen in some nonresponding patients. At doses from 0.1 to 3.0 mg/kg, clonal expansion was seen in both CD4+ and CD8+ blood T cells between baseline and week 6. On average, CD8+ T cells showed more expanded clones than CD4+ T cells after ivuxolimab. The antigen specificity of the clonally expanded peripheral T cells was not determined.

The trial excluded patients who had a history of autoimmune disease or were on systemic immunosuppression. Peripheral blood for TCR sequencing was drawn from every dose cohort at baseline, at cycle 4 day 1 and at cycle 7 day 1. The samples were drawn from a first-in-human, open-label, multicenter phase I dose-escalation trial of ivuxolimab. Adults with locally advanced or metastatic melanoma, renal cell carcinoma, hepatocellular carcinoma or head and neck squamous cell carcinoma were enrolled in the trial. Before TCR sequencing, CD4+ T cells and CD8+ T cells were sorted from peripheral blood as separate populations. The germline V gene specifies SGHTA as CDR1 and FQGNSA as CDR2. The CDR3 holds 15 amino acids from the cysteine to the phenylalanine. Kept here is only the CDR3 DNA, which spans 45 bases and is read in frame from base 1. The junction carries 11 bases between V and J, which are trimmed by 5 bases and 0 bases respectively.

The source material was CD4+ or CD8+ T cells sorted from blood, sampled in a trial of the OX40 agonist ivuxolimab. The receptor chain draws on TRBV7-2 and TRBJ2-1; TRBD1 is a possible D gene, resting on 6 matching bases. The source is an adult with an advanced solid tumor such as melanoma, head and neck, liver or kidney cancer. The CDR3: CASSEDRSSYNEQFF. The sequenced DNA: TGTGCCAGCAGCGAAGACAGGAGCTCCTACAATGAGCAGTTCTTC.